Following are 6 T cell receptor beta chains from one sample sequenced in a study of tumor and adjacent non-tumor tissue in lung cancer. No cell sorting was done before RNA was extracted from the tissue. The library came from three nested PCR rounds adapted from ARM-PCR protocols. TCRdb redid the calling of the multiplex PCR reads with MiXCR, one entry per CDR3 protein. The table lists around 79,000 distinct CDR3 sequences, around 70% of them singletons. The sequenced material came from lung tumor tissue. These receptors came from a woman in her thirties or forties with non-small cell lung cancer.

Comment on this clonotype: One junction end disagrees with the germline gene, perhaps due to a read error. This sequence joins TRBV6-1 and TRBJ2-3; D is possibly TRBD2 (5 bases). Germline CDR1 reads MNHNS; CDR2 reads SASEGT. The CDR3 contains 14 residues. CDR3 loop: CTSCESGRGNTQYF. The DNA for the CDR3 is TGTACCAGCTGTGAATCGGGGAGAGGAAATACGCAGTATTTT.

V is TRBV5-1 and J is TRBJ2-7; TRBD2 aligns across 7 bases. Germline CDR1 is SGHRS and CDR2 is YFSETQ. This CDR3 comprises 14 residues. The CDR3 sequence: CTNSLSGTTYEQYF. The CDR3 nucleotides read TGCACCAACAGCTTATCAGGGACTACCTACGAGCAGTACTTC.

As for this clonotype: One junction end disagrees with the germline gene, perhaps due to a read error. The chain uses TRBV6-5 and TRBJ2-1; D not resolved. Per the germline V gene, CDR1 is MNHEY and CDR2 is SVGAGI. This CDR3 is 12 amino acids long. DNA of the CDR3: TGTACCAGCAGTACCGCGCACAATGAGCAGTTCTTC. Protein: CTSSTAHNEQFF.

On this clonotype itself: The junction and the germline gene differ at one end; a read error may be behind it. The rearrangement joins TRBV7-8 to TRBJ1-5; a weak D match, TRBD1 (5 bases). This CDR3 has 16 residues. CDR1 is SGHVS and CDR2 is FQNEAQ in the germline V gene. CDR3 coding DNA: TGTGCCAGCAGCCGACATGGGGCTTATAGCAATCAGCCTCAGCACTTT. It is translated as CASSRHGAYSNQPQHF.

The V call is TRBV11-2, the J call TRBJ2-1; no definite D call. The CDR3 extends over 14 amino acids. V lost 4 bases and J lost 7, with 14 bases in between. The germline V gene encodes CDR1 SGHAT and CDR2 FQNNGV. CDR3 amino acids: CASSWICGNNEQFF. For the CDR3, the DNA is TGTGCCAGCAGCTGGATTTGCGGAAATAATGAGCAGTTCTTC.

This clonotype has at least ten counts. This chain connects TRBV6-1 to TRBJ2-2; no reliable D call. The germline gives CDR1 MNHNS, CDR2 SASEGT. CDR3 length equals 11 residues. V was trimmed by 7 bases and J by 7 bases, leaving 7 bases between them. In DNA, the CDR3 is TGTGCCAGCATTGAGGACGGGGAGCTGTTTTTT. Its protein product is CASIEDGELFF.